The 20 T cell receptor beta chains given below trace back to one sample, sequenced in a study of T-cell memory formation after mild COVID-19. A single record per CDR3 protein comes from TCRdb applying MiXCR to the 5' RACE reads. The top ten clones hold around an eighth of a sample with approximately 150,000 distinct CDR3 sequences, approximately 15% of them seen once. The sequenced sample consisted of PBMCs or a T cell subset sorted from them (not recorded which). Source of these receptors: an adult woman who had mild COVID-19 (a few samples of this study predate the infection). Cell type and time point are not known.

V is TRBV4-2 and J is TRBJ2-1, with a tentative D call TRBD2 (7 bases). Germline V gene lookup returns CDR1 LGHNA and CDR2 YNFKEQ. The CDR3 totals 14 residues. Between the trimmed V and J ends, which lost 4 bases and 6 bases, there was a span of 13 bases. CDR3 DNA sequence: TGTGCCAGCAGCCGGGGGGGGCAATCCAATGAGCAGTTCTTC. It codes for CASSRGGQSNEQFF.

This rearrangement joins TRBV2 to TRBJ1-1; the D is unclear. V was trimmed by 8 bases and J by 0 bases, leaving 16 bases between them. CDR1 SNHLY and CDR2 FYNNEI come from the germline V gene. This CDR3 spans 15 amino acids. The CDR3 coding sequence is TGTGCCAGCTATCGCGGCTCCGGCTTGAACACTGAAGCTTTCTTT. Translated: CASYRGSGLNTEAFF.

V and J are TRBV7-2 and TRBJ2-3; possible D gene TRBD2, 7 bases. The CDR3 has 13 residues. V shed 8 bases and J shed 0 bases, with 9 bases lying between them. Germline CDR1 and CDR2: SGHTA and FQGNSA. CDR3 sequence (DNA): TGTGCCAGCGGGGGGGCCAGCACAGATACGCAGTATTTT. It translates to CASGGASTDTQYF.

DNA of the CDR3: TGTGCCAGCAGCCCCTCGGGACAGGGGGCGGTCTACGAGCAGTACTTC. It encodes CASSPSGQGAVYEQYF. The chain employs TRBV9 and TRBJ2-7; the match to TRBD1 covers 12 bases. The trim removed 4 bases at V and 3 bases at J, leaving 8 bases unmatched. This CDR3 is built from 16 residues. Germline V gene lookup returns CDR1 SGDLS and CDR2 YYNGEE.

V is TRBV27 and J is TRBJ2-7; 7 bases align to TRBD1. The CDR3 runs 12 residues. The J segment lost 3 bases and the V segment lost 7 bases, leaving 3 bases of the junction unmatched. The germline CDR1 and CDR2 sequences are MNHEY and SMNVEV (reference sequence). As DNA, the CDR3 is TGTGCCAGCAAGGGACAGTACTACGAGCAGTACTTC. Amino acids: CASKGQYYEQYF.

This chain connects TRBV7-6 to TRBJ1-1, with 7 bases that match TRBD1. The CDR3 is 14 amino acids. The V gene's germline CDR1 is SGHVS and CDR2 FNYEAQ. With V trimmed by 4 bases and J by 2 bases, 4 bases remained unmatched. This CDR3 reads CASSSTGVNTEAFF. The CDR3 DNA sequence: TGTGCCAGCAGCTCCACAGGGGTCAACACTGAAGCTTTCTTT.

The table lists this clonotype with a few counts. The chain has TRBV10-3 and TRBJ2-1; D remains unclear. The V end lost 4 bases, the J end lost 5 bases, and 9 bases lay between the germline ends. Germline values: CDR1 ENHRY, CDR2 SYGVKD. This CDR3 spans 13 amino acids. CDR3 amino acids: CAISGTADNEQFF. DNA of the CDR3: TGTGCCATCAGTGGGACCGCGGACAATGAGCAGTTCTTC.

This chain uses TRBV27 with TRBJ2-7; 7 bases fit TRBD1. The V and J ends lost 5 bases and 3 bases, in that order; junction bases with no gene match: 10. This CDR3 comprises 15 residues. From germline, CDR1 is MNHEY and CDR2 SMNVEV (reference sequence). CDR3 residues: CASSPQTGIGYEQYF. The CDR3 nucleotides are TGTGCCAGCAGTCCCCAGACAGGGATTGGCTACGAGCAGTACTTC.

V and J are TRBV27 and TRBJ1-5, with D possibly being TRBD1 (5 bases). This CDR3 is 14 amino acids long. V was pared by 5 bases and J by 6 bases, with 14 bases between. CDR1 is MNHEY and CDR2 is SMNVEV in the germline V gene (reference sequence). CDR3 coding DNA: TGTGCCAGCAGTCCGGGACTTCCCAGTCAGCCCCAGCATTTT. This codes for CASSPGLPSQPQHF.

This chain connects TRBV4-1 to TRBJ2-1, with 8 nucleotides matching TRBD1. Trimming took 4 bases from V and 1 from J; bases not matched to a gene: 18. The CDR3 has 20 amino acids. From germline, CDR1 is MGHRA and CDR2 YSYEKL. The CDR3 is CASSPPGAGTGGQSYNEQFF. In nucleotides, the CDR3 is TGCGCCAGCAGCCCCCCCGGGGCCGGGACAGGTGGTCAATCCTACAATGAGCAGTTCTTC.

This clonotype appeared many times. V is TRBV24-1 and J is TRBJ2-1; 11 nucleotides match TRBD2. V trimming: 5 bases; J trimming: 4 bases; junction bases outside the gene matches: 3. The V gene's germline CDR1 is KGHDR and CDR2 SFDVKD. This CDR3 has 15 residues. The CDR3, as DNA: TGTGCCACCAGTGTTGGGACTAGCGGTTACAATGAGCAGTTCTTC. Translating it yields CATSVGTSGYNEQFF.

The chain links TRBV30 to TRBJ1-4, with a weak D call TRBD1 (5 bases). The CDR3 contains 14 residues. Deletions cut 3 bases from V and 4 bases from J, with 12 bases between. The V gene's germline CDR1 is GTSNPN and CDR2 SVGIG (reference sequence). The CDR3 sequence: CAWRTPRVNEKLFF. The DNA of the CDR3 is TGTGCCTGGAGAACCCCCAGGGTTAATGAAAAACTGTTTTTT.

In this sample, this clonotype turned up many times. V is TRBV7-2 and J is TRBJ2-3, with D hard to call. Trimming left V 1 base short and J 6 bases short, with 11 bases between. Germline V gene lookup returns CDR1 SGHTA and CDR2 FQGNSA. This CDR3 comprises 14 residues. The CDR3 protein is CASSLGLGWDTQYF. The CDR3 DNA is TGTGCCAGCAGCTTAGGCTTGGGGTGGGATACGCAGTATTTT.

This clonotype turned up a few times. This sequence joins TRBV4-1 and TRBJ2-2; D might be TRBD2 (6 bases). Germline V gene sequence: CDR1 MGHRA, CDR2 YSYEKL. The CDR3 runs to 15 residues. V lost 5 bases and J 5 bases, leaving 15 bases between the germline ends. The CDR3 nucleotides are TGCGCCAGCAGCGGACGGGACTGGGAAACCGGGGAGCTGTTTTTT. It codes for CASSGRDWETGELFF.

This clonotype was observed a handful of times. The chain is built from TRBV19 and TRBJ2-5, with 10 positions matching TRBD2. The CDR3 sequence is 14 residues long. Germline V gene sequence: CDR1 LNHDA, CDR2 SQIVND (reference sequence). The V and J ends lost 6 bases and 5 bases, in that order; junction bases with no gene match: 6. The CDR3 protein is CASSLSGGRETQYF. CDR3 DNA sequence: TGTGCCAGTAGCCTTAGCGGGGGGCGGGAGACCCAGTACTTC.

Many counts were recorded for this clonotype. V usage is TRBV29-1 and J usage is TRBJ2-4; 8 bases agree with TRBD1. CDR1 SQVTM and CDR2 ANQGSEA come from the germline V gene. The CDR3 runs to 19 residues. With 4 bases clipped from V and 0 bases from J, the junction kept 17 bases outside the gene matches. CDR3 loop: CSVAPGTGGQRQAKNIQYF. In nucleotides, the CDR3 is TGCAGCGTTGCCCCGGGTACAGGGGGACAGCGGCAAGCCAAAAACATTCAGTACTTC. The variable domain in full, completed from reference TRBV29-1 and TRBJ2-4, reads SAVISQKPSRDICQRGTSLTIQCQVDSQVTMMFWYRQQPGQSLTLIATANQGSEATYESGFVIDKFPISRPNLTFSTLTVSNMSPEDSSIYLCSVAPGTGGQRQAKNIQYFGAGTRLSVL.

This clonotype was recorded many times. The V and J genes are TRBV5-1 and TRBJ2-4; 8 bases fit TRBD1. The CDR3 is 16 residues long. The trim removed 3 bases at V and 1 base at J, leaving 6 bases unmatched. Germline values: CDR1 SGHRS, CDR2 YFSETQ. The CDR3 reads CASSSEYRGAKNIQYF. The CDR3 nucleotides are TGCGCCAGCAGCTCAGAATACAGGGGGGCCAAAAACATTCAGTACTTC. The full variable domain, rest sourced from reference TRBV5-1 and TRBJ2-4, is KAGVTQTPRYLIKTRGQQVTLSCSPISGHRSVSWYQQTPGQGLQFLFEYFSETQRNKGNFPGRFSGRQFSNSRSEMNVSTLELGDSALYLCASSSEYRGAKNIQYFGAGTRLSVL.

The chain links TRBV24-1 to TRBJ2-3; D is perhaps TRBD2 (7 bases). Germline loops: CDR1 KGHDR, CDR2 SFDVKD. V was clipped by 4 bases and J by 4 bases, with 17 bases between them. This CDR3 comprises 16 residues. As DNA, the CDR3 is TGTGCCACCAGTGACGGGGGGCGCAGCAAGCCAGATACGCAGTATTTT. Residues: CATSDGGRSKPDTQYF.

This clonotype was observed a handful of times. This rearrangement joins TRBV4-1 to TRBJ1-1, with TRBD1 as a possible D gene (6 bases). Germline V CDR1 and CDR2: MGHRA, YSYEKL. Trimming stripped 4 bases from V and 4 bases from J, with 16 bases between. The CDR3 totals 15 residues. The CDR3 nucleotides are TGCGCCAGCAGCCGAGAGGGGGGCGTGGGCACTGAAGCTTTCTTT. It is translated as CASSREGGVGTEAFF.

The V gene is TRBV24-1, the J gene TRBJ2-5, with TRBD1 identical over 7 bases. The V segment lost 2 bases and the J segment 4 bases; nucleotides outside the gene matches: 9. The CDR3 extends over 16 amino acids. The germline gives CDR1 KGHDR, CDR2 SFDVKD. The chain's CDR3 is CATSDSRRQGGETQYF. CDR3 bases: TGTGCCACCAGTGATTCGCGGCGACAGGGTGGAGAGACCCAGTACTTC.